The 27 T cell receptor beta chains below all came from one sample that was sequenced in a study of CD8+CD57+ T cells in acquired aplastic anemia. Researchers used genomic DNA as the template to profile TCR beta VDJ and CDR3. TCRdb passed the reads through MiXCR, listing each CDR3 protein once. The table records about 180,000 distinct CDR3 sequences, approximately 46% of them present only once. The specimen sequenced was sorted CD4+, CD8+, or CD8+CD57+ T cells (not recorded which) from PBMCs. These receptors were obtained from a human donor in good health.

The chain carries TRBV7-9 and TRBJ2-3; TRBD2 might be the D (5 bases). Trimming pared 6 bases from V and 6 bases from J, leaving 7 bases between. The CDR3 runs 11 residues. Per germline, CDR1 SEHNR and CDR2 FQNEAQ (reference sequence). CDR3 region: CASRVADTQYF. The CDR3 DNA sequence: TGTGCCAGCAGGGTAGCGGATACGCAGTATTTT.

The rearrangement uses TRBV29-1 and TRBJ1-2, with D maybe TRBD1 (5 bases). V was clipped by 5 bases and J by 2 bases, with 15 bases between them. Germline V CDR1 and CDR2: SQVTM, ANQGSEA. This CDR3 has 14 residues. The DNA of the CDR3 is TGCAGCGTTTTAAGGACTGGGGCCAACTATGGCTACACCTTC. This translates into CSVLRTGANYGYTF.

The V gene is TRBV6-1, the J gene TRBJ2-7, with D tentatively TRBD1 (5 bases). Trimming stripped 5 bases from V and 0 bases from J, with 11 bases between. Germline V lookup: CDR1 MNHNS, CDR2 SASEGT. The CDR3 is 14 amino acids. CDR3 sequence reads: CASSRQSLSYEQYF. CDR3 bases: TGTGCCAGCAGTCGACAGAGTCTCTCCTACGAGCAGTACTTC.

The rearrangement joins TRBV11-1 to TRBJ2-3; 10 bases match TRBD2. Germline-derived CDR1 and CDR2 are SGHAT and FQDESV (reference sequence). CDR3 length: 15 amino acids. After removal of 2 bases from V and 5 bases from J, the junction contained 4 bases not matched to a gene. CDR3 nucleotide sequence: TGTGCCAGCAGCTTACAGCGGGGGGGCAGAGATACGCAGTATTTT. Protein product: CASSLQRGGRDTQYF.

This clonotype was seen repeatedly, ten times or more. The chain uses TRBV7-9 and TRBJ2-3, with 9 bases fitting TRBD2. Germline assignment: CDR1 SEHNR and CDR2 FQNEAQ (reference sequence). The CDR3 extends over 13 amino acids. In nucleotides, the CDR3 is TGTGGCGCGGGAGGGCCGAACACAGATACGCAGTATTTT. It encodes CGAGGPNTDTQYF.

The table lists this clonotype with many counts. V usage is TRBV5-1 and J usage is TRBJ2-3; 7 positions agree with TRBD2. Germline V gene data show CDR1 as SGHRS and CDR2 as YFSETQ. The CDR3 loop spans 12 amino acids. CDR3 protein: CASGTSTDTQYF. The DNA of the CDR3 is TGCGCGAGCGGGACTAGCACAGATACGCAGTATTTT. Full variable domain (outside the CDR3, taken from reference TRBV5-1 and TRBJ2-3): KAGVTQTPRYLIKTRGQQVTLSCSPISGHRSVSWYQQTPGQGLQFLFEYFSETQRNKGNFPGRFSGRQFSNSRSEMNVSTLELGDSALYLCASGTSTDTQYFGPGTRLTVL.

Ten or more counts support this clonotype. The chain joins TRBV14 to TRBJ2-3; 8 bases align to TRBD2. Germline CDR1 is SGHDN and CDR2 is FVKESK. The CDR3 totals 15 residues. Trimming cost V 4 bases and J 0 bases; bases outside gene matches: 3. The CDR3: CASSRAGGSTDTQYF. In DNA, the CDR3 is TGTGCCAGCAGCCGTGCGGGAGGTAGCACAGATACGCAGTATTTT.

This clonotype appeared many times. The chain is built from TRBV20-1 and TRBJ2-2; perhaps TRBD1 as D (6 bases). Trimming shortened V by 3 bases and J by 6 bases, and 11 bases separated the two germline ends. The CDR3 is made up of 13 amino acids. CDR1 DFQATT and CDR2 SNEGSKA come from the germline V gene (reference sequence). In DNA form, the CDR3 reads TGCAGTGCTAGGAAACAGGGCGCCGGGGAGCTGTTTTTT. Translated: CSARKQGAGELFF.

This clonotype has a count of ten or more. The J gene is TRBJ1-2, the V gene TRBV4-1, with D perhaps matching TRBD1 (5 bases). The V gene lost 4 bases and the J gene lost 7 bases, with 13 bases spanning the gap. Germline V lookup: CDR1 MGHRA, CDR2 YSYEKL. There are 13 residues in the CDR3. The DNA of the CDR3 is TGCGCCAGCAGCCCCCCCCTAGGGGCTGGCTACACCTTC. This sequence encodes CASSPPLGAGYTF.

This clonotype was detected many times. The chain joins TRBV6-1 to TRBJ2-7; 8 positions agree with TRBD1. Per germline, CDR1 MNHNS and CDR2 SASEGT. The CDR3 runs 13 residues. The trim removed 5 bases at V and 9 bases at J, leaving 9 bases unmatched. CDR3 residues: CASSFGQGTLQYF. In nucleotides, the CDR3 is TGTGCCAGCAGTTTTGGACAGGGAACGTTGCAGTACTTC.

As regards this clonotype: One end of the junction is discordant with germline, which a read error may explain. V is TRBV19 and J is TRBJ2-7, with 10 nucleotides matching TRBD1. Germline CDR1 reads LNHDA; CDR2 reads SQIVND (reference sequence). The CDR3 consists of 14 residues. Written as DNA, the CDR3 is TGTACCAGTAGTCCAGGGACAGGGGCCTACGAGCAGTACTTC. This encodes CTSSPGTGAYEQYF.

The genes are TRBV10-3 and TRBJ2-1, with D perhaps being TRBD1 or TRBD2 (5 bases each). The CDR3 extends over 13 amino acids. V lost 10 bases to trimming and J lost 5 bases, with 15 bases between them. Germline loops: CDR1 ENHRY, CDR2 SYGVKD. CDR3 in DNA: TGTGCCACCGAGCCGGGGCCAAACAATGAGCAGTTCTTC. Protein product: CATEPGPNNEQFF.

This clonotype has at least ten counts. The J gene is TRBJ2-7, the V gene TRBV4-1; TRBD1 agrees at 10 bases. The CDR3 sequence is 14 residues long. Germline V gives CDR1 MGHRA, CDR2 YSYEKL. This CDR3 reads CATSGDRGPYEQYF. The CDR3 region has the DNA TGCGCTACCTCCGGGGACAGGGGACCCTACGAGCAGTACTTC.

J is TRBJ2-1 and V is TRBV6-1, with 10 nucleotides matching TRBD2. The germline V gene has CDR1 MNHNS and CDR2 SASEGT. This CDR3 is 14 amino acids long. Germline trimming cut 5 bases from V and 7 bases from J; bases unmatched to any gene: 5. The CDR3 loop is CASSPSGRGNEQFF. In nucleotides, the CDR3 is TGTGCCAGCAGTCCTAGCGGGAGAGGAAATGAGCAGTTCTTC.

This clonotype was seen at least ten times. The rearrangement joins TRBV20-1 to TRBJ1-3, with D perhaps TRBD1 (5 bases). Trimming stripped 3 bases from V and 0 bases from J, with 9 bases between. Germline V gene data show CDR1 as DFQATT and CDR2 as SNEGSKA (reference sequence). The length of the CDR3 is 14 residues. In DNA form, the CDR3 reads TGCAGTGCTAGGAGGGGTAGCTCTGGAAACACCATATATTTT. Protein sequence: CSARRGSSGNTIYF.

The sample holds many counts of this clonotype. The chain couples TRBV7-3 to TRBJ1-3, with D unresolved. Looked up from germline, CDR1 is SGHTA and CDR2 is FQGTGA. The CDR3 totals 14 residues. Trimming cost V 2 bases and J 2 bases, with 7 bases left between them. For the CDR3, the DNA is TGTGCCAGCAGCTTAGGTGGTACTGGAAACACCATATATTTT. Amino acid sequence: CASSLGGTGNTIYF.

This clonotype was recorded at least ten times. This chain links TRBV12-3 or TRBV12-4 with TRBJ2-5; D remains ambiguous. V shed 3 bases and J shed 6 bases, with 14 bases lying between them. The CDR3 sequence is 14 residues long. CDR3: CASSFNVRVKTQYF. CDR3 in DNA: TGTGCCAGCAGTTTTAACGTTCGGGTGAAGACCCAGTACTTC.

This clonotype has a single count. The chain recombines TRBV29-1 with TRBJ2-1; TRBD2 agrees at 10 bases. There are 15 residues in the CDR3. V dropped 7 bases and J dropped 4; count of bases not matched to a gene: 10. Germline V gives CDR1 SQVTM, CDR2 ANQGSEA. In DNA form, the CDR3 reads TGCAGCGGCAAAACTAGCGGGACTAGATACAATGAGCAGTTCTTC. It encodes CSGKTSGTRYNEQFF.

The sample holds many counts of this clonotype. The chain recombines TRBV19 with TRBJ1-2, with 9 bases aligning to TRBD1. The CDR3 has 15 amino acids. The J segment lost 8 bases and the V segment lost 5 bases, leaving 12 bases of the junction unmatched. Germline values: CDR1 LNHDA, CDR2 SQIVND (reference sequence). CDR3: CASSAGTGLLVGYTF. The CDR3 DNA is TGTGCCAGTAGTGCCGGGACAGGGCTATTAGTCGGCTACACCTTC. Combining the CDR3 with reference TRBV19 and TRBJ1-2 gives the whole variable domain DGGITQSPKYLFRKEGQNVTLSCEQNLNHDAMYWYRQDPGQGLRLIYYSQIVNDFQKGDIAEGYSVSREKKESFPLTVTSAQKNPTAFYLCASSAGTGLLVGYTFGSGTRLTVV.

This clonotype has ten or more counts. The genes are TRBV6-5 and TRBJ2-5; 9 nucleotides line up with TRBD2. Trimming removed 2 bases from V and 0 bases from J; junction bases left unmatched: 10. Germline CDR1 MNHEY, CDR2 SVGAGI. This CDR3 has 18 residues. The CDR3 DNA follows: TGTGCCAGCAGTTACACCCCTATAGCGGGAGCCAACCAAGAGACCCAGTACTTC. Its translation is CASSYTPIAGANQETQYF.

On this clonotype: A read error may account for a junction end that differs from germline. V is TRBV10-3 and J is TRBJ2-5, with D unclear. The CDR3 extends over 14 amino acids. Per germline, CDR1 ENHRY and CDR2 SYGVKD. The chain's CDR3 is CATSESQEKDTQYF. In DNA form, the CDR3 reads TGTGCCACCAGTGAGTCTCAGGAAAAAGATACCCAGTACTTC.

The chain joins TRBV5-1 to TRBJ2-1, with D possibly TRBD2 on 6 matching bases. This CDR3 is 16 amino acids long. Trimming removed 0 bases at V and 4 bases at J, with 14 bases between. Germline lookup yields CDR1 SGHRS and CDR2 YFSETQ. CDR3 in amino acids: CASSLGVGAGYNEQFF. Here the CDR3 DNA reads TGCGCCAGCAGCTTGGGGGTTGGGGCGGGATACAATGAGCAGTTCTTC.

This clonotype showed up many times. CDR3 protein: CASSPRGQGPTGELFF. The CDR3 nucleotides are TGTGCCAGTAGTCCCCGGGGACAGGGTCCAACCGGGGAGCTGTTTTTT. V gene TRBV19 combines with J gene TRBJ2-2; the match to TRBD1 covers 9 bases. This CDR3 contains 16 residues. V gave up 5 bases and J gave up 5 bases; unmatched junction bases: 9. Germline V lookup: CDR1 LNHDA, CDR2 SQIVND (reference sequence). Full variable domain (missing parts from reference TRBV19 and TRBJ2-2): DGGITQSPKYLFRKEGQNVTLSCEQNLNHDAMYWYRQDPGQGLRLIYYSQIVNDFQKGDIAEGYSVSREKKESFPLTVTSAQKNPTAFYLCASSPRGQGPTGELFFGEGSRLTVL.

This clonotype was counted at least ten times. The rearrangement uses TRBV6-5 and TRBJ1-6, with 10 bases lining up with TRBD1. The trim removed 4 bases at V and 9 bases at J, leaving 9 bases unmatched. The CDR3 is 16 residues long. The germline V gene encodes CDR1 MNHEY and CDR2 SVGAGI. CDR3 amino acids: CASSSGTGVVSSPLHF. The CDR3 bases are TGTGCCAGCAGTTCGGGGACAGGGGTTGTCAGTTCACCCCTCCACTTT.

This clonotype was counted at least ten times. The V call is TRBV11-1, the J call TRBJ1-5, with 10 bases lining up with TRBD1. The germline CDR1 and CDR2 sequences are SGHAT and FQDESV (reference sequence). This CDR3 has 17 amino acids. The V gene end was trimmed by 0 bases and the J gene end by 0 bases; junction bases not matched to a gene: 2. The CDR3 region is CASSLAGTGDSNQPQHF. Here the CDR3 DNA reads TGTGCCAGCAGCTTAGCGGGGACAGGGGATAGCAATCAGCCCCAGCATTTT.

Ten or more counts support this clonotype. The chain recombines TRBV5-1 with TRBJ2-7, with TRBD2 identical over 8 bases. Looked up from germline, CDR1 is SGHRS and CDR2 is YFSETQ. The CDR3 totals 14 residues. With V trimmed by 4 bases and J by 4 bases, 7 bases remained unmatched. In DNA form, the CDR3 reads TGCGCCAGCAGCCCAGGGACTAGTCGTTACGAGCAGTACTTC. Encoded protein: CASSPGTSRYEQYF.

This clonotype has only a few counts. This rearrangement joins TRBV6-4 to TRBJ2-1; 10 bases fit TRBD2. V lost 2 bases, J lost 7 bases, and 8 bases stayed unmatched. Germline V gene sequence: CDR1 MRHNA, CDR2 SNTAGT. The CDR3 consists of 16 residues. The CDR3 spells CASSDNLAGGYNEQFF. DNA for the CDR3: TGTGCCAGCAGTGACAACTTAGCGGGAGGTTATAATGAGCAGTTCTTC.